A single sample is the source of the 27 T cell receptor beta chains below, sequenced in a study of beta chain features in type 1 diabetes (dated by TCRdb to 2017 to 2018). Libraries came from the immunoSEQ multiplex PCR assay. All of the isolated RNA was reverse transcribed with the High Capacity cDNA Reverse Transcription Kit, so expressed TCRB transcripts were sequenced. This immuneACCESS table, as held by TCRdb, lists in-frame sequences with V and J called but not all clones. Of the missing ones, under half trace to an unresolved V gene in checked studies; the others have no known cause. The sample includes 600,000 or so clones, with over 11% observed a single time. Nearly 0.04% of the sample lies in the top ten. What the authors observed across the whole study: A moderate but significant shortening of TCRB CDR3 length was observed in type 1 diabetes patients in all four CD4+ subsets.

Which antigens these TCRs recognize remains unknown. Input material: naive CD4+ T cells from blood. The label giving this sample's cell subset or site can be read as: true naive CD4+ T cells. Receptors were obtained from a man aged 18 to 29 with type 1 diabetes.

In this sample, this clone turned up a few times. This chain uses TRBV14 with TRBJ1-5; TRBD1 matches 7 bases. Germline V CDR1 and CDR2: SGHDN, FVKESK. The J segment lost 0 bases and the V segment lost 1 base, leaving 3 bases of the junction unmatched. The CDR3 spans 16 residues. CDR3 sequence reads: CASSQGDRYSNQPQHF. The CDR3 DNA sequence: TGTGCCAGCAGCCAAGGGGACAGATATAGCAATCAGCCCCAGCATTTT.

This clone appeared a few times. The J gene is TRBJ2-1, the V gene TRBV29-1; 8 bases map to TRBD2. J was trimmed by 3 bases and V by 7 bases; bases with no gene match: 8. The length of the CDR3 is 14 residues. CDR1 and CDR2 from the germline V gene are SQVTM and ANQGSEA. CDR3 sequence: CSAELAAIYNEQFF. Here the CDR3 DNA reads TGCAGCGCCGAACTAGCGGCGATCTACAATGAGCAGTTCTTC.

The chain joins TRBV13 to TRBJ2-5; maybe TRBD1 (6 bases). The germline gives CDR1 PRHDT, CDR2 FYEKMQ (reference sequence). The CDR3 contains 14 residues. V was cut by 2 bases and J by 5 bases, with 12 bases left in between. The CDR3: CASSLSGAGETQYF. The CDR3, as DNA: TGTGCCAGCAGCTTATCAGGGGCAGGGGAGACCCAGTACTTC. The full variable domain, its missing parts supplied by reference TRBV13 and TRBJ2-5, is AAGVIQSPRHLIKEKRETATLKCYPIPRHDTVYWYQQGPGQDPQFLISFYEKMQSDKGSIPDRFSAQQFSDYHSELNMSSLELGDSALYFCASSLSGAGETQYFGPGTRLLVL.

This clone was counted a few times. The chain uses TRBV6-5 and TRBJ2-3; D may match TRBD1 or TRBD2 (5 bases each). Trimming pared 0 bases from V and 9 bases from J, leaving 7 bases between. The CDR3 sequence is 12 residues long. Germline CDR1 MNHEY, CDR2 SVGAGI. Written as DNA, the CDR3 is TGTGCCAGCAGTTACTCCTGGGGGACGCAGTATTTT. Translation: CASSYSWGTQYF.

This chain uses TRBV5-1 with TRBJ2-5, with 10 bases matching TRBD1. Germline V lookup: CDR1 SGHRS, CDR2 YFSETQ. This CDR3 has 13 residues. V shed 6 bases and J 4 bases; nucleotides not matched to a gene: 3. The DNA of the CDR3 is TGCGCCAGCAAGACAGGGGGCGCAGAGACCCAGTACTTC. This encodes CASKTGGAETQYF.

The table lists this clone with a few counts. The chain has TRBV4-3 and TRBJ1-2; D call uncertain. This CDR3 has 13 amino acids. V was cut by 0 bases and J by 4 bases, with 6 bases left in between. Germline CDR1 LGHNA, CDR2 YSLEER. The CDR3 DNA reads as TGCGCCAGCAGCCAAGATCCACCCTATGGCTACACCTTC. Translation gives CASSQDPPYGYTF.

This clone came up a few times. The V and J genes are TRBV7-2 and TRBJ1-1, with D unclear. Germline V gene sequence: CDR1 SGHTA, CDR2 FQGNSA. CDR3 size: 17 residues. Trimming removed 3 bases at V and 6 bases at J, with 23 bases between. CDR3 DNA sequence: TGTGCCAGCAGCTTGAATCGTGGTACAGTCCTAAACGCTGAAGCTTTCTTT. This encodes CASSLNRGTVLNAEAFF.

The chain employs TRBV30 and TRBJ2-1, with TRBD2 matching 11 bases. J lost 4 bases, V lost 3 bases, and 2 bases had no gene match. The germline V gene encodes CDR1 GTSNPN and CDR2 SVGIG (reference sequence). CDR3 length: 14 amino acids. The CDR3 region is CAWRLAGGYNEQFF. CDR3 nucleotide sequence: TGTGCCTGGAGGCTAGCGGGAGGTTACAATGAGCAGTTCTTC.

The chain couples TRBV7-6 to TRBJ1-4, with 9 bases aligning to TRBD1. There are 14 residues in the CDR3. The J segment lost 7 bases and the V segment lost 5 bases, leaving 5 bases of the junction unmatched. CDR1 SGHVS and CDR2 FNYEAQ come from the germline V gene. CDR3: CASSRRDRAEKLFF. The CDR3, as DNA: TGTGCCAGCAGCCGGAGGGACAGGGCTGAAAAACTGTTTTTT.

A note on this clone: This sample also contains other DNA sequences that code for the same CDR3. The V call is TRBV18, the J call TRBJ2-5; D not resolved. Per germline, CDR1 KGHSH and CDR2 LQKENI. The ends were cut back, 3 bases at V and 0 bases at J, with 2 bases in the middle. The CDR3 totals 12 residues. CDR3 in amino acids: CASSPNQETQYF. The CDR3 DNA reads as TGTGCCAGCTCACCCAACCAAGAGACCCAGTACTTC.

This sequence joins TRBV18 and TRBJ2-3; D possibly corresponds to TRBD2 (5 bases). This CDR3 contains 16 residues. The V gene lost 0 bases and the J gene lost 2 bases, with 12 bases spanning the gap. Germline V gives CDR1 KGHSH, CDR2 LQKENI. This CDR3 reads CASSPPSPGLTDTQYF. CDR3 coding DNA: TGTGCCAGCTCACCACCGTCGCCAGGACTCACAGATACGCAGTATTTT.

V is TRBV30 and J is TRBJ2-7; 16 bases match TRBD2. The germline V gene has CDR1 GTSNPN and CDR2 SVGIG (reference sequence). The V gene end was trimmed by 4 bases and the J gene end by 0 bases; junction bases not matched to a gene: 6. There are 17 residues in the CDR3. The CDR3 spells CAWNTGLAGGSSYEQYF. For the CDR3, the DNA is TGTGCCTGGAACACGGGACTAGCGGGGGGGAGCTCCTACGAGCAGTACTTC.

This clone appeared a few times. This chain uses TRBV10-1 with TRBJ2-3, with D unresolved. V was shortened by 2 bases and J by 3 bases, with 3 bases between the two germline ends. Germline CDR1 reads WNHNN; CDR2 reads SYGVQD (reference sequence). CDR3 length: 12 residues. CDR3 DNA sequence: TGCGCCAGCAGTGAGCCGACAGATACGCAGTATTTT. It encodes CASSEPTDTQYF.

This clone was found a few times. The genes are TRBV18 and TRBJ2-7; D gene ambiguous. The CDR3 is made up of 14 amino acids. Germline V gene lookup returns CDR1 KGHSH and CDR2 LQKENI. Trimming removed 3 bases from V and 6 bases from J, with 15 bases in between. CDR3: CASSPPLSVGEQYF. CDR3 bases: TGTGCCAGCTCACCCCCGTTGAGTGTCGGCGAGCAGTACTTC.

The chain joins TRBV7-9 to TRBJ2-7; no definite D call. The CDR3 runs to 13 residues. Trimming removed 1 base from V and 7 bases from J, with 11 bases in between. Germline loops: CDR1 SEHNR, CDR2 FQNEAQ (reference sequence). In nucleotides, the CDR3 is TGTGCCAGCAGCTTAGACATACCCTCGGAGCAGTACTTC. Amino acids: CASSLDIPSEQYF.

This clone was recorded a few times. This rearrangement joins TRBV5-1 to TRBJ2-1, with 8 bases fitting TRBD2. CDR1 SGHRS and CDR2 YFSETQ come from the germline V gene. Trimming at V came to 0 bases and at J to 4 bases, leaving 3 bases not matched to a gene. This CDR3 has 15 amino acids. The CDR3 reads CASSLELAEYNEQFF. The CDR3 coding sequence is TGCGCCAGCAGCTTGGAACTAGCGGAGTACAATGAGCAGTTCTTC.

This clone was seen more than once but under ten times. CDR3: CASSYQTGGNTDTQYF. The CDR3 DNA reads TGTGCCAGCAGTTACCAGACAGGGGGGAACACAGATACGCAGTATTTT. The chain is built from TRBV6-5 and TRBJ2-3; 9 nucleotides match TRBD1. CDR1 is MNHEY, CDR2 SVGAGI, per germline. The CDR3 covers 16 residues. Trimming removed 2 bases from V and 2 bases from J; junction bases left unmatched: 5.

This clone was observed a few times. This chain connects TRBV11-2 to TRBJ2-1, with D perhaps TRBD2 (5 bases). The germline V gene has CDR1 SGHAT and CDR2 FQNNGV. The V and J ends lost 10 bases and 3 bases respectively, with 19 bases between them. There are 15 residues in the CDR3. In DNA form, the CDR3 reads TGTGCCACCCTACCACAAGGAGGTGTCTACAATGAGCAGTTCTTC. This sequence encodes CATLPQGGVYNEQFF. The variable domain in full, completed from reference TRBV11-2 and TRBJ2-1, reads EAGVAQSPRYKIIEKRQSVAFWCNPISGHATLYWYQQILGQGPKLLIQFQNNGVVDDSQLPKDRFSAERLKGVDSTLKIQPAKLEDSAVYLCATLPQGGVYNEQFFGPGTRLTVL.

This chain links TRBV18 with TRBJ2-5; D may be TRBD1 (5 bases). Germline V CDR1 and CDR2: KGHSH, LQKENI. V was pared by 0 bases and J by 2 bases, with 7 bases between. The CDR3 has 14 residues. CDR3 coding DNA: TGTGCCAGCTCACCACCGGCAGGGCAAGAGACCCAGTACTTC. This gives the protein CASSPPAGQETQYF. The whole variable domain, filled in from reference TRBV18 and TRBJ2-5, reads NAGVMQNPRHLVRRRGQEARLRCSPMKGHSHVYWYRQLPEEGLKFMVYLQKENIIDESGMPKERFSAEFPKEGPSILRIQQVVRGDSAAYFCASSPPAGQETQYFGPGTRLLVL.

V usage is TRBV30 and J usage is TRBJ1-5, with D unresolved. V was shortened by 2 bases and J by 0 bases, with 11 bases between the two germline ends. This CDR3 has 15 amino acids. Germline lookup yields CDR1 GTSNPN and CDR2 SVGIG (reference sequence). CDR3 nucleotides: TGTGCCTGGAGTCCTAGCCAGTATAGCAATCAGCCCCAGCATTTT. Its protein is CAWSPSQYSNQPQHF.

The rearrangement joins TRBV7-9 to TRBJ2-7; 8 nucleotides agree with TRBD1. V gave up 4 bases and J gave up 6 bases; unmatched junction bases: 11. Germline V gene data show CDR1 as SEHNR and CDR2 as FQNEAQ (reference sequence). The CDR3 runs 15 residues. CDR3 nucleotide sequence: TGTGCCAGCAGCTCTTATAAGGACAGGGTTAGCGAGCAGTACTTC. Translating gives CASSSYKDRVSEQYF.

This clone was seen a few times. V and J are TRBV7-9 and TRBJ2-7; 9 bases are shared with TRBD2. The germline V gene has CDR1 SEHNR and CDR2 FQNEAQ (reference sequence). The V and J ends lost 4 bases and 0 bases, in that order; junction bases with no gene match: 13. This CDR3 contains 18 residues. The CDR3 reads CASSSAGGPSSSSYEQYF. The CDR3 DNA sequence: TGTGCCAGCAGCTCAGCGGGAGGACCTTCGTCCTCCTCCTACGAGCAGTACTTC. The full variable domain, completed using reference TRBV7-9 and TRBJ2-7, is DTGVSQNPRHKITKRGQNVTFRCDPISEHNRLYWYRQTLGQGPEFLTYFQNEAQLEKSRLLSDRFSAERPKGSFSTLEIQRTEQGDSAMYLCASSSAGGPSSSSYEQYFGPGTRLTVT.

This clone has only a few counts. Written as DNA, the CDR3 is TGTGCCTGGAGTCCTATTAGCGGGAGGGGTTCCTACAATGAGCAGTTCTTC. Encoded protein: CAWSPISGRGSYNEQFF. The rearrangement joins TRBV30 to TRBJ2-1; TRBD2 matches at 11 bases. Germline V gives CDR1 GTSNPN, CDR2 SVGIG (reference sequence). V gave up 2 bases and J gave up 1 base; unmatched junction bases: 7. There are 17 residues in the CDR3.

This clone showed up just a few times. The J gene is TRBJ2-5, the V gene TRBV23-1; D uncertain. TRBV23-1 is known as an ORF, though its function is uncertain. Trimming removed 8 bases at V and 1 base at J, with 2 bases between. The CDR3 has 10 amino acids. The CDR3 region has the DNA TGCGCCAGCTTCCAAGAGACCCAGTACTTC. It yields the protein CASFQETQYF.

This clone was seen more than once but under ten times. The V and J genes are TRBV27 and TRBJ2-7; 9 bases map to TRBD1. The CDR3 runs 17 residues. The junction had 18 bases not matched to a gene; V was cut back by 7 bases and J by 5 bases. In germline, CDR1 is MNHEY, CDR2 SMNVEV (reference sequence). The CDR3 loop is CASTSFRRDRVSNEQYF. CDR3 nucleotides: TGTGCCAGCACATCGTTTCGCCGGGACAGGGTCTCGAACGAGCAGTACTTC.

The chain links TRBV29-1 to TRBJ2-1; 7 nucleotides agree with TRBD2. Germline CDR1 is SQVTM and CDR2 is ANQGSEA. V shed 1 base and J 4 bases; nucleotides not matched to a gene: 4. The CDR3 contains 14 residues. In nucleotides, the CDR3 is TGCAGCGTTGAAGGGCAGCGGGAATACAATGAGCAGTTCTTC. Its protein product is CSVEGQREYNEQFF.

This clone was seen more than once but under ten times. V gene TRBV9 combines with J gene TRBJ2-1; no firm D call. Trimming took 0 bases from V and 0 from J, leaving 7 bases between them. This CDR3 has 15 residues. CDR1 and CDR2 (germline): SGDLS, YYNGEE. The CDR3, as DNA: TGTGCCAGCAGCGTAGACGTAGGCTCCTACAATGAGCAGTTCTTC. Translating it yields CASSVDVGSYNEQFF.